This TCR beta chain was captured by sequencing in a study of T cell clonotyping in hematopoietic cell transplantation. Germline V gene data show CDR1 as MDHEN and CDR2 as SYDVKM. The V gene end was trimmed by 2 bases and the J gene end by 1 base; junction bases not matched to a gene: 1. There are 14 residues in the CDR3. Assay used: immunoSEQ multiplex PCR; TCRdb lists only in-frame clones, some missing. The table lists more than 65,000 clones, about 93% of them singletons. The chain joins TRBV28 to TRBJ1-1; 7 bases fit TRBD1. Sequences were obtained from peripheral blood mononuclear cells. This TCR came from a man aged 45-65 years in good health. Some clones in this sample may be carry-over from other donors' samples. The CDR3 sequence is CASSLGTANTEAFF. The CDR3 coding sequence is TGTGCCAGCAGTTTAGGGACAGCGAACACTGAAGCTTTCTTT.